This T cell receptor beta chain was sequenced during a study of control samples from healthy donors and cancer patients. The ends were cut back, 3 bases at V and 3 bases at J, with 12 bases in the middle. This CDR3 contains 14 residues. The germline V gene encodes CDR1 LNHDA and CDR2 SQIVND (reference sequence). Generated by immunoSEQ multiplex PCR, the TCRdb table keeps only in-frame clones and is missing some. The data contain roughly 400,000 clones, around nine tenths of them singletons. The chain links TRBV19 to TRBJ2-7, with a tentative D call TRBD1 (5 bases). This clonotype was obtained from a middle-aged man with head and neck cancer. Sequencing used PBMCs. The CDR3 here is CASSMAQANYEQYF. CDR3 sequence (DNA): TGTGCCAGTAGTATGGCACAGGCAAACTACGAGCAGTACTTC.